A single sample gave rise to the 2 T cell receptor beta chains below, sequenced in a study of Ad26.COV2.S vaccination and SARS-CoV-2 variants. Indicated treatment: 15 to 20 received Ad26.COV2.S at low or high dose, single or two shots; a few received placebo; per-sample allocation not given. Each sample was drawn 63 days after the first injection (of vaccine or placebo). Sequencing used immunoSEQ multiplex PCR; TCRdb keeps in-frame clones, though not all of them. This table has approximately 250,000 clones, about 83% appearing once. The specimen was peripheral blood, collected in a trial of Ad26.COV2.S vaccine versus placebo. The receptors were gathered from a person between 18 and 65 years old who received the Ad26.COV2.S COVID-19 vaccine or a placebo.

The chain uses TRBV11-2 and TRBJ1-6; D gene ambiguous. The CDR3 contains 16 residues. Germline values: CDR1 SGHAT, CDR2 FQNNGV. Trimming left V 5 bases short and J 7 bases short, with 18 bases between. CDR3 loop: CASSTSSSVRNSPLHF. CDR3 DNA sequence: TGTGCCAGCAGCACATCCAGCTCGGTGCGGAATTCACCCCTCCACTTT.

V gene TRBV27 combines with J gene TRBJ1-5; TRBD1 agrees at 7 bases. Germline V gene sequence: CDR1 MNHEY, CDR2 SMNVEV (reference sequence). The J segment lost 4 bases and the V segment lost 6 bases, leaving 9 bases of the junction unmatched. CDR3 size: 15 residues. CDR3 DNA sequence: TGTGCCAGCAGGCTACGACAGGGCCTAAATCAGCCCCAGCATTTT. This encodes CASRLRQGLNQPQHF.